Listed below are T cell receptor beta chains from one sample, sequenced in a study of T-cell memory formation after mild COVID-19. MiXCR was run by TCRdb on the 5' RACE reads, yielding one entry per CDR3 protein. The data show hundreds of thousands of distinct CDR3 sequences, roughly 17% seen once. Sequencing was carried out using PBMCs or a T cell subset sorted from them (not recorded which). These receptors originate from an adult woman who had mild COVID-19 (a few samples of this study predate the infection). Cell type and time point are not known. The CDR3 runs from the conserved cysteine through the conserved F or W. The order of the fields is J gene, D gene, V gene, clone size, CDR3 DNA, CDR3 protein. The D gene is left open where the match is weak. Clone size is given for some rows only: seen once, a few or many times, or a class if the clone is expanded.

>TRBJ1-5|.|TRBV7-9|.
TGTGCCAGCAGCTTAGGGGGGACCCGGGCCCAGCATTTT
CASSLGGTRAQHF
>TRBJ2-5|.|TRBV7-6|few
TGTGCCAGCAGCTTAATACAAATGGGGGGCGTGAAGACCCAGTACTTC
CASSLIQMGGVKTQYF
>TRBJ2-3|TRBD2|TRBV4-3|.
TGCGCCAGCAGCCCCTCTTCCCGACTAGCTCTCAGGTTCATTGGTGATACGCAGTATTTT
CASSPSSRLALRFIGDTQYF
>TRBJ2-3|.|TRBV12-3/TRBV12-4|.
TGTGCCAGCAGCACATACACGACACAGGCAGATACGCAGTATTTT
CASSTYTTQADTQYF
>TRBJ1-1|.|TRBV11-3|.
TGTGCCAGCAGCTCTCCCTGGGGCGCTTTCTTT
CASSSPWGAFF
>TRBJ2-3|.|TRBV18|many
TGTGCCAGCTCATCCGAAACCATGGGACCAACAGATACGCAGTATTTT
CASSSETMGPTDTQYF
>TRBJ2-1|.|TRBV12-3/TRBV12-4|few
TGTGCCAGCACCCCGACGAATGAGCAGTTCTTC
CASTPTNEQFF
>TRBJ2-1|.|TRBV6-5|few
TGTGCCAGCAGGGCAAGGGGGAATGAGCAGTTCTTC
CASRARGNEQFF
>TRBJ2-1|.|TRBV7-2|few
TGTGCCAGCAGCTTAGCGCTAAGGGGCGGTGAGCAGTTCTTC
CASSLALRGGEQFF
>TRBJ1-2|.|TRBV9|.
TGTGCCAGCAGCGTAGAGGGCAGGGGAAGCGGCTACACCTTC
CASSVEGRGSGYTF
>TRBJ2-2|.|TRBV6-1|.
TGTGCCAGCAGTGTTTGGCTGGACACCGGGGAGCTGTTTTTT
CASSVWLDTGELFF
>TRBJ1-1|.|TRBV27|few
TGTGCCAGCAGAGATCAGGTGGGGGGCACTGAAGCTTTCTTT
CASRDQVGGTEAFF
>TRBJ1-3|TRBD1|TRBV29-1|.
TGCAGCGGCCAGGGGGCGTCTGGAAACACCATATATTTT
CSGQGASGNTIYF
>TRBJ2-3|.|TRBV25-1|few
TGTGCCAGCAGTGAATTGAGCAGGGAAGAAGATACGCAGTATTTT
CASSELSREEDTQYF
>TRBJ2-3|.|TRBV6-5|.
TGTGCCAGCAGTTACTCGACGGGGGCGGGAGATACGCAGTATTTT
CASSYSTGAGDTQYF
>TRBJ2-5|.|TRBV5-5|few
TGTGCCAGCACCCTATGGGACACCCAAGAGACCCAGTACTTC
CASTLWDTQETQYF
>TRBJ2-7|.|TRBV2|few
TGTGCCACCCAGCGTGCGGGGGCGGTCTACGAGCAGTACTTC
CATQRAGAVYEQYF